This passage covers 31 T cell receptor beta chains from one sample sequenced in a study of OX40 agonist ivuxolimab in advanced cancers. The protocol was immunoSEQ multiplex PCR, while the TCRdb copy is restricted to in-frame clones and leaves out a portion. The sample contains about 66,000 clones, about nine tenths of which appear only once. Here the sequenced sample was CD4+ or CD8+ T cells sorted from blood, taken in a trial of the OX40 agonist ivuxolimab. The receptors derive from an adult with an advanced solid tumor such as melanoma, head and neck, liver or kidney cancer.

V is TRBV7-3 and J is TRBJ2-3; no reliable D call. The CDR3 runs to 14 residues. Deletions cut 3 bases from V and 1 base from J, with 8 bases between. Germline V gene sequence: CDR1 SGHTA, CDR2 FQGTGA. CDR3 nucleotides: TGTGCCAGCAGCTTGGGCGTTGGCACAGATACGCAGTATTTT. It yields the protein CASSLGVGTDTQYF.

V gene TRBV5-6 combines with J gene TRBJ1-2; TRBD1 matches 9 bases. This CDR3 has 17 residues. V shed 4 bases and J 4 bases; nucleotides not matched to a gene: 14. Germline V CDR1 and CDR2: SGHDT, YYEEEE. For the CDR3, the DNA is TGTGCCAGCAGCCTGGGGACAGGGCGGATGCTGGTCTATGGCTACACCTTC. Residues: CASSLGTGRMLVYGYTF.

The chain joins TRBV28 to TRBJ1-2, with a tentative D call TRBD1 (5 bases). Trimming shortened V by 2 bases and J by 7 bases, and 23 bases separated the two germline ends. Germline V lookup: CDR1 MDHEN, CDR2 SYDVKM. The CDR3 has 17 amino acids. CDR3 bases: TGTGCCAGCAGTTTAGACCCCCGGGACTCCCCCGGGGTTGGCTACACCTTC. Translation gives CASSLDPRDSPGVGYTF.

This sequence joins TRBV6-1 and TRBJ1-4; 8 nucleotides align to TRBD1. The junction had 5 bases not matched to a gene; V was cut back by 6 bases and J by 5 bases. Germline CDR1 and CDR2: MNHNS and SASEGT. The CDR3 is 14 residues long. The CDR3 protein is CASSDRTGNEKLFF. The CDR3 DNA reads as TGTGCCAGCAGCGATCGGACAGGGAATGAAAAACTGTTTTTT.

The V and J genes are TRBV7-3 and TRBJ2-2; tentative D call: TRBD2 (5 bases). Germline CDR1 and CDR2: SGHTA and FQGTGA. V was cut by 1 base and J by 2 bases, with 8 bases left in between. The CDR3 is 15 amino acids. Here the CDR3 DNA reads TGTGCCAGCAGCTTAAATCCGGGAAACACCGGGGAGCTGTTTTTT. It translates to CASSLNPGNTGELFF.

This clone was counted a few times. The V and J genes are TRBV7-2 and TRBJ2-3; 8 bases align to TRBD2. CDR3 length equals 18 residues. Losses at the gene ends were 0 bases for V and 2 bases for J; bases not matched to a gene: 10. The germline V gene has CDR1 SGHTA and CDR2 FQGNSA. The CDR3, as DNA: TGTGCCAGCAGCTTAGCGGGAATAGCGGGACTTACCACAGATACGCAGTATTTT. It encodes CASSLAGIAGLTTDTQYF.

The count of this clone is one. J is TRBJ1-5 and V is TRBV10-3; possibly TRBD1 for D (6 bases). V lost 5 bases and J 0 bases, leaving 11 bases between the germline ends. CDR1 ENHRY and CDR2 SYGVKD come from the germline V gene. The CDR3 is 15 residues long. This CDR3 is CAISPSGDSNQPQHF. Written as DNA, the CDR3 is TGTGCCATCAGTCCTTCAGGGGATAGCAATCAGCCCCAGCATTTT.

The chain links TRBV7-9 to TRBJ1-5, with D unclear. With 1 base removed from V and 7 bases from J, the gap between germline ends came to 8 bases. The CDR3 has 13 residues. Germline values: CDR1 SEHNR, CDR2 FQNEAQ (reference sequence). Written as DNA, the CDR3 is TGTGCCAGCAGCTTAGGAACCTCCCAGCCCCAGCATTTT. It is translated as CASSLGTSQPQHF.

The V gene is TRBV28, the J gene TRBJ1-4; 8 bases line up with TRBD1. V dropped 3 bases and J dropped 0; count of bases not matched to a gene: 3. The CDR3 consists of 16 residues. The germline CDR1 and CDR2 sequences are MDHEN and SYDVKM. DNA of the CDR3: TGTGCCAGCAGTTTGACAGGGGTTACAACTAATGAAAAACTGTTTTTT. Its protein is CASSLTGVTTNEKLFF.

This chain links TRBV5-6 with TRBJ2-7, with 9 bases identical to TRBD1. Per the germline V gene, CDR1 is SGHDT and CDR2 is YYEEEE. The ends lost 4 bases at V and 5 bases at J; junction bases unmatched: 7. The CDR3 totals 14 residues. The CDR3 DNA is TGTGCCAGCAGCATCGGGACAGGGCGCGACGAGCAGTACTTC. As protein: CASSIGTGRDEQYF.

The chain combines TRBV6-4 with TRBJ2-3, with TRBD2 matching 9 bases. The CDR3 covers 15 residues. The trim removed 3 bases at V and 4 bases at J, leaving 5 bases unmatched. CDR1 and CDR2 from the germline V gene are MRHNA and SNTAGT. The CDR3 region is CASSEAGGPADTQYF. Written as DNA, the CDR3 is TGTGCCAGCAGTGAGGCGGGAGGGCCCGCAGATACGCAGTATTTT.

J is TRBJ2-5 and V is TRBV28; D not resolved. The DNA end is a closer match to TRBJ2-7, so the J assignment may be wrong. This CDR3 has 13 residues. The V gene's germline CDR1 is MDHEN and CDR2 SYDVKM. CDR3 in DNA: TGTGCCAGCAGTCAGGCCTTCTCCTACGAGCAGTACTTC. This sequence encodes CASSQAFSYEQYF.

V gene TRBV7-9 combines with J gene TRBJ2-7; tentatively, D is TRBD2 (6 bases). V gave up 4 bases and J gave up 2 bases, with 12 bases separating them. Per germline, CDR1 SEHNR and CDR2 FQNEAQ (reference sequence). CDR3 length: 14 residues. The CDR3 reads CASSSGTPPYEQYF. The DNA for the CDR3 is TGTGCCAGCAGCTCCGGGACTCCTCCCTACGAGCAGTACTTC.

The DNA for the CDR3 is TGTGCCAGCAGCAAAGCGGGACAGGGCCGGTATGGCTACACCTTC. Translating gives CASSKAGQGRYGYTF. The chain joins TRBV21-1 to TRBJ1-2; the D call TRBD1 from the table was never checked on the DNA. TRBV21-1 is annotated as a pseudogene. This CDR3 spans 15 amino acids.

In its sample, this clone was seen once. The chain recombines TRBV2 with TRBJ1-4, with 7 bases aligning to TRBD1. V dropped 6 bases and J dropped 6; count of bases not matched to a gene: 7. This CDR3 has 14 amino acids. CDR1 is SNHLY and CDR2 is FYNNEI in the germline V gene. This chain's CDR3 is CASRFRGGDEKLFF. The CDR3 DNA reads as TGTGCCAGCAGATTCAGGGGGGGAGATGAAAAACTGTTTTTT.

V gene TRBV6-5 combines with J gene TRBJ1-2; D might be TRBD1 (5 bases). CDR1 MNHEY and CDR2 SVGAGI come from the germline V gene. V gave up 4 bases and J gave up 5 bases, with 8 bases separating them. The CDR3 contains 12 residues. The CDR3 region is CASSFQGYGYTF. The CDR3 DNA reads as TGTGCCAGCAGTTTCCAGGGTTATGGCTACACCTTC.

V usage is TRBV11-3 and J usage is TRBJ1-4; D is unresolved. V lost 0 bases, J lost 4 bases, and 12 bases lay in between. This CDR3 contains 16 residues. Germline V gives CDR1 SGHNT, CDR2 YENEEA. The CDR3 region is CASSLDPPGFNEKLFF. The CDR3, as DNA: TGTGCCAGCAGCTTAGATCCCCCAGGTTTTAATGAAAAACTGTTTTTT.

The gene calls are TRBV10-3 and TRBJ2-3, with 7 bases that match TRBD1. The CDR3 runs to 12 residues. The V and J ends lost 3 bases and 6 bases, in that order; junction bases with no gene match: 0. CDR1 ENHRY and CDR2 SYGVKD come from the germline V gene. CDR3 coding DNA: TGTGCCATCAGTGACAGGGGGGATACGCAGTATTTT. It codes for CAISDRGDTQYF.

V gene TRBV10-3 combines with J gene TRBJ1-5; TRBD1 is a possible D gene (6 bases). Trimming took 10 bases from V and 3 from J, leaving 16 bases between them. Germline V gene sequence: CDR1 ENHRY, CDR2 SYGVKD. This CDR3 contains 14 residues. The CDR3 region is CATTSNRDNQPQHF. In nucleotides, the CDR3 is TGTGCCACCACCTCTAACAGGGACAATCAGCCCCAGCATTTT.

This rearrangement joins TRBV5-1 to TRBJ2-1, with 12 bases fitting TRBD2. From germline, CDR1 is SGHRS and CDR2 YFSETQ. This CDR3 has 18 residues. V trimming: 1 base; J trimming: 1 base; junction bases outside the gene matches: 6. Here the CDR3 reads CASSLILAGGSSYNEQFF. CDR3 sequence (DNA): TGCGCCAGCAGCTTGATACTAGCGGGAGGATCGTCCTACAATGAGCAGTTCTTC.

V usage is TRBV19 and J usage is TRBJ2-5; maybe TRBD2 (6 bases). Germline lookup yields CDR1 LNHDA and CDR2 SQIVND (reference sequence). There are 13 residues in the CDR3. The V end was cut by 9 bases, the J end by 1 base, with 12 bases between. The CDR3: CASRRAAQETQYF. CDR3 DNA sequence: TGTGCCAGCAGGAGGGCTGCCCAAGAGACCCAGTACTTC.

This clone was recorded only once. This chain uses TRBV11-2 with TRBJ2-2; the D gene is possibly TRBD1 (5 bases). Germline CDR1 and CDR2: SGHAT and FQNNGV. V shed 2 bases and J shed 2 bases, with 6 bases lying between them. The length of the CDR3 is 14 residues. This chain's CDR3 is CASSLTGNTGELFF. Written as DNA, the CDR3 is TGTGCCAGCAGCTTAACAGGCAACACCGGGGAGCTGTTTTTT. The full variable domain, completed using reference TRBV11-2 and TRBJ2-2, is EAGVAQSPRYKIIEKRQSVAFWCNPISGHATLYWYQQILGQGPKLLIQFQNNGVVDDSQLPKDRFSAERLKGVDSTLKIQPAKLEDSAVYLCASSLTGNTGELFFGEGSRLTVL.

This clone was counted once. The chain couples TRBV6-5 to TRBJ1-1; a possible D gene is TRBD1 (5 bases). Germline CDR1 reads MNHEY; CDR2 reads SVGAGI. The CDR3 loop spans 14 amino acids. Trimming removed 0 bases at V and 1 base at J, with 6 bases between. CDR3 nucleotides: TGTGCCAGCAGTTACTCCGGGGGGAACACTGAAGCTTTCTTT. The encoded protein is CASSYSGGNTEAFF.

The chain joins TRBV7-8 to TRBJ2-7, with 11 bases aligning to TRBD2. Looked up from germline, CDR1 is SGHVS and CDR2 is FQNEAQ. The CDR3 has 15 amino acids. With V trimmed by 5 bases and J by 3 bases, 6 bases remained unmatched. In nucleotides, the CDR3 is TGTGCCAGCAGCGCCCGACTAGCGGGGTTCTACGAGCAGTACTTC. Protein: CASSARLAGFYEQYF.

The chain has TRBV28 and TRBJ1-4; D possibly corresponds to TRBD1 (5 bases). Trimming cost V 9 bases and J 7 bases, with 18 bases left between them. This CDR3 contains 14 residues. CDR1 is MDHEN, CDR2 SYDVKM, per germline. The chain's CDR3 is CASCQGGVGEKLFF. CDR3 bases: TGTGCCAGTTGTCAGGGAGGGGTGGGTGAAAAACTGTTTTTT.

The table lists this clone with a count of one. J is TRBJ2-5 and V is TRBV19; D is unresolved. CDR3 size: 12 residues. Germline assignment: CDR1 LNHDA and CDR2 SQIVND (reference sequence). V was cut by 4 bases and J by 4 bases, with 7 bases left in between. The CDR3 sequence: CASSRGPETQYF. The CDR3 DNA sequence: TGTGCCAGTAGTAGAGGCCCAGAGACCCAGTACTTC.

The rearrangement uses TRBV19 and TRBJ1-1; 10 nucleotides match TRBD1. CDR1 is LNHDA, CDR2 SQIVND, per germline (reference sequence). This CDR3 region has 16 residues. The trim removed 6 bases at V and 5 bases at J, leaving 12 bases unmatched. Here the CDR3 reads CASSKTGGAAITEAFF. The CDR3 DNA sequence: TGTGCCAGTAGCAAGACAGGGGGCGCCGCAATAACTGAAGCTTTCTTT. The complete variable domain, with remaining parts taken from reference TRBV19 and TRBJ1-1, reads DGGITQSPKYLFRKEGQNVTLSCEQNLNHDAMYWYRQDPGQGLRLIYYSQIVNDFQKGDIAEGYSVSREKKESFPLTVTSAQKNPTAFYLCASSKTGGAAITEAFFGQGTRLTVV.

The chain joins TRBV7-9 to TRBJ1-1; the D is unclear. V lost 5 bases to trimming and J lost 1 base, with 17 bases between them. Germline CDR1 is SEHNR and CDR2 is FQNEAQ (reference sequence). The CDR3 is made up of 16 amino acids. The CDR3 protein is CASSAWTVRRNTEAFF. The CDR3 DNA sequence: TGTGCCAGCAGCGCTTGGACGGTAAGGAGGAACACTGAAGCTTTCTTT.

This clone has a single count. The chain recombines TRBV29-1 with TRBJ2-7; possibly TRBD2 for D (6 bases). Looked up from germline, CDR1 is SQVTM and CDR2 is ANQGSEA. V was pared by 4 bases and J by 3 bases, with 16 bases between. The CDR3 extends over 14 amino acids. CDR3 region: CSVAVVRDGYEQYF. For the CDR3, the DNA is TGCAGCGTTGCGGTGGTGCGGGACGGCTACGAGCAGTACTTC.

This chain connects TRBV6-1 to TRBJ2-7, with 10 bases identical to TRBD1. This CDR3 contains 15 residues. V gave up 6 bases and J gave up 6 bases; unmatched junction bases: 11. The germline V gene encodes CDR1 MNHNS and CDR2 SASEGT. CDR3 in DNA: TGTGCCAGCAGGTATTCCGGGACAGGGGTGATCGAGCAGTACTTC. Amino acid sequence: CASRYSGTGVIEQYF.

This chain's CDR3 is CASSHTGGRYIQYF. CDR3 bases: TGTGCCAGCAGTCACACAGGGGGCCGGTACATTCAGTACTTC. The rearrangement uses TRBV28 and TRBJ2-4; 9 positions agree with TRBD1. In germline, CDR1 is MDHEN, CDR2 SYDVKM. The CDR3 is 14 amino acids. The J segment lost 8 bases and the V segment lost 5 bases, leaving 7 bases of the junction unmatched.